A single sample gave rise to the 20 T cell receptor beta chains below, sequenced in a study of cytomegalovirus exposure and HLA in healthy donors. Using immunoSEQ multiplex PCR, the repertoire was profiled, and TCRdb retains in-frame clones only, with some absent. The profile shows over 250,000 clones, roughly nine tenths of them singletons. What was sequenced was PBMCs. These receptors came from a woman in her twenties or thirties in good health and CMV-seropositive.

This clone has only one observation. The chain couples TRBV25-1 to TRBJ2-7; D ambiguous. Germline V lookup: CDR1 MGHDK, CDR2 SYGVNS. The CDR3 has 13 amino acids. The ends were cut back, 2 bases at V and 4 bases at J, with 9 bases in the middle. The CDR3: CASSEMGAYEQYF. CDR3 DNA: TGTGCCAGCAGTGAAATGGGCGCGTACGAGCAGTACTTC.

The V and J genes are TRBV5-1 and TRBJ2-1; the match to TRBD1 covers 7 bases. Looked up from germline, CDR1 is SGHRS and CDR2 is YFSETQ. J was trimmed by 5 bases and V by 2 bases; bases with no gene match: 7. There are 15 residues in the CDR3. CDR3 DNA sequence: TGCGCCAGCAGCTTTAGAGGGGGCAGTGACAATGAGCAGTTCTTC. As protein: CASSFRGGSDNEQFF.

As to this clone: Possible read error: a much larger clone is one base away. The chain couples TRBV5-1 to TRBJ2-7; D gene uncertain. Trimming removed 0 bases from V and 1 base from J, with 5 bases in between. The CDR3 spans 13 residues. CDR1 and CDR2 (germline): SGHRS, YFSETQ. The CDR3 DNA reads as TGCGCCAGCAGCTTGGACGGGTCCTACGAGCAGTACTTC. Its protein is CASSLDGSYEQYF.

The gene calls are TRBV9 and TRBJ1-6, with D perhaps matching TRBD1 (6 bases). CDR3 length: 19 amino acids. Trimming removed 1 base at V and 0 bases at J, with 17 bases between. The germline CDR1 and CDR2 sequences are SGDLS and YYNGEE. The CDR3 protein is CASSVSRGGPSSYNSPLHF. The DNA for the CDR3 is TGTGCCAGCAGCGTATCCCGCGGGGGGCCGAGCTCCTATAATTCACCCCTCCACTTT. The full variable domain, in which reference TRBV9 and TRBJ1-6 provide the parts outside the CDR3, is DSGVTQTPKHLITATGQRVTLRCSPRSGDLSVYWYQQSLDQGLQFLIQYYNGEERAKGNILERFSAQQFPDLHSELNLSSLELGDSALYFCASSVSRGGPSSYNSPLHFGNGTRLTVT.

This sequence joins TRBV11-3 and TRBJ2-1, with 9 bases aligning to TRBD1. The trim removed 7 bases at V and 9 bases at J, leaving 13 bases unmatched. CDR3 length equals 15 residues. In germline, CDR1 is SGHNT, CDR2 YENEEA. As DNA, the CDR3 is TGTGCCAGCACCTTGGGGACAGGGAATTCCGGTGAGCAGTTCTTC. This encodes CASTLGTGNSGEQFF.

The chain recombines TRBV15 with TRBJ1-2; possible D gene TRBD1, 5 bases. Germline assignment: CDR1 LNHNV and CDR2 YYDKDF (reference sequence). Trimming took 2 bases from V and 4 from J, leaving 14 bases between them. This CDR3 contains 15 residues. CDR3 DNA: TGTGCCACCAGCAGACAGGGAGCCCCCGGCTATGGCTACACCTTC. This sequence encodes CATSRQGAPGYGYTF. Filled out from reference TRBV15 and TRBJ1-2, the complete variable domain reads DAMVIQNPRYQVTQFGKPVTLSCSQTLNHNVMYWYQQKSSQAPKLLFHYYDKDFNNEADTPDNFQSRRPNTSFCFLDIRSPGLGDTAMYLCATSRQGAPGYGYTFGSGTRLTVV.

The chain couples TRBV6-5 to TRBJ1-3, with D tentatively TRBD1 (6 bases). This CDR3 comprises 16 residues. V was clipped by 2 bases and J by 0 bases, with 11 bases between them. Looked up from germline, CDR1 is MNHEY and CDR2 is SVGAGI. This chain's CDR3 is CASSYSYRDSGNTIYF. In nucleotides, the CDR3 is TGTGCCAGCAGTTACAGCTACAGGGACTCTGGAAACACCATATATTTT.

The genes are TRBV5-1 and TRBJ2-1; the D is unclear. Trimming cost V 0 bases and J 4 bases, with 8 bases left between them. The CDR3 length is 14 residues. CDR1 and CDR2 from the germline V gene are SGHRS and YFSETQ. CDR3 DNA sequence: TGCGCCAGCAGCTTGGGACTCCGGTACAATGAGCAGTTCTTC. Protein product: CASSLGLRYNEQFF. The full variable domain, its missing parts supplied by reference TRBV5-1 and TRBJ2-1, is KAGVTQTPRYLIKTRGQQVTLSCSPISGHRSVSWYQQTPGQGLQFLFEYFSETQRNKGNFPGRFSGRQFSNSRSEMNVSTLELGDSALYLCASSLGLRYNEQFFGPGTRLTVL.

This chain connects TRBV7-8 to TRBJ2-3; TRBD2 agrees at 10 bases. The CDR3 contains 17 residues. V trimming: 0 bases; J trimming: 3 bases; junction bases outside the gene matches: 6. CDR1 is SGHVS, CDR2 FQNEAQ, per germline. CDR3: CASSLAAGGKGTDTQYF. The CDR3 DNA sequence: TGTGCCAGCAGCTTAGCAGCGGGAGGGAAGGGAACAGATACGCAGTATTTT.

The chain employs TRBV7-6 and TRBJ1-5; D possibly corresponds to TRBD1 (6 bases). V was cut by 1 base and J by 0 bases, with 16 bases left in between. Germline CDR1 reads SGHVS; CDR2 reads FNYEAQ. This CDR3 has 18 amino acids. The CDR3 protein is CASSLDISTGHSNQPQHF. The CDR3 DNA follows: TGTGCCAGCAGCTTAGATATCTCCACAGGGCATAGCAATCAGCCCCAGCATTTT.

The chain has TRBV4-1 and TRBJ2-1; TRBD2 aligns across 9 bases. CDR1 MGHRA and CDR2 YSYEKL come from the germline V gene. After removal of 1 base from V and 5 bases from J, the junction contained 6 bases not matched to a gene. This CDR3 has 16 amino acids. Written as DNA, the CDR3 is TGCGCCAGCAGCCAAGTCTTAGCGGGGGTAAACAATGAGCAGTTCTTC. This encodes CASSQVLAGVNNEQFF.

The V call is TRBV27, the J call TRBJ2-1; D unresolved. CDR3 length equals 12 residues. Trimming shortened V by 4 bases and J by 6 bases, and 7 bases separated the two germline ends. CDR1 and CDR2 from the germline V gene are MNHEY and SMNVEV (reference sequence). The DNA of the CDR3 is TGTGCCAGCAGTTACGGGTTCAATGAGCAGTTCTTC. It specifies CASSYGFNEQFF.

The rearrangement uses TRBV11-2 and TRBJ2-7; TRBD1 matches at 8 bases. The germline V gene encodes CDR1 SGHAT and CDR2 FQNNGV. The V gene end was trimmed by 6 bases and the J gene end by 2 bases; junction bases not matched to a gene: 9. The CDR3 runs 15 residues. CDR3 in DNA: TGTGCCAGCAGAAAGACAGGGGAGTTAGCCTACGAGCAGTACTTC. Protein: CASRKTGELAYEQYF.

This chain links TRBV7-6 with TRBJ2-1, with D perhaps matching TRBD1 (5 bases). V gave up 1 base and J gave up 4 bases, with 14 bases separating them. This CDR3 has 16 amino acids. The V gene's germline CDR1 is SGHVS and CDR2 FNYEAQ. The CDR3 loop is CASSLGTTAVYNEQFF. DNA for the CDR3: TGTGCCAGCAGCTTAGGGACGACAGCCGTATACAATGAGCAGTTCTTC.

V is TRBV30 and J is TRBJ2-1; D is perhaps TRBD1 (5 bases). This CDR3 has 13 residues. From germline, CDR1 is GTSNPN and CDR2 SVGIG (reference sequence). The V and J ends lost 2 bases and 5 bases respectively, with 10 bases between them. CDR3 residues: CAWSQDRNNEQFF. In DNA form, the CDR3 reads TGTGCCTGGAGTCAAGACAGAAACAATGAGCAGTTCTTC. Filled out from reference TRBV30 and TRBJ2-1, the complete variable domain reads SQTIHQWPATLVQPVGSPLSLECTVEGTSNPNLYWYRQAAGRGLQLLFYSVGIGQISSEVPQNLSASRPQDRQFILSSKKLLLSDSGFYLCAWSQDRNNEQFFGPGTRLTVL.

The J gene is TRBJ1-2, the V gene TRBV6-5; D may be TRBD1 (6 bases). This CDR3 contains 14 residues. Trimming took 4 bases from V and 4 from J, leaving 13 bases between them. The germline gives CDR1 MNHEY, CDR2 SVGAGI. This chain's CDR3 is CASSWSDRGYGYTF. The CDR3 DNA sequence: TGTGCCAGCAGTTGGTCGGACAGAGGCTATGGCTACACCTTC.

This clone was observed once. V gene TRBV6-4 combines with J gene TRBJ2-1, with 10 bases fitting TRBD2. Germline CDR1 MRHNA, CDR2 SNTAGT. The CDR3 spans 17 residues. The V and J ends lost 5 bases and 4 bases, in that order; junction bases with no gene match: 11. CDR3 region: CASSKYSGGKMYNEQFF. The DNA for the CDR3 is TGTGCCAGCAGTAAATATAGCGGGGGGAAGATGTACAATGAGCAGTTCTTC.

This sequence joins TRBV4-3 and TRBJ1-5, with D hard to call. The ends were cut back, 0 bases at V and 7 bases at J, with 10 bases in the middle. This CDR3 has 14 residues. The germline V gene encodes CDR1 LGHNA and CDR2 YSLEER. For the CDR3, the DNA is TGCGCCAGCAGCCAAGAGAGGGATCTCCAGCCCCAGCATTTT. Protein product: CASSQERDLQPQHF.

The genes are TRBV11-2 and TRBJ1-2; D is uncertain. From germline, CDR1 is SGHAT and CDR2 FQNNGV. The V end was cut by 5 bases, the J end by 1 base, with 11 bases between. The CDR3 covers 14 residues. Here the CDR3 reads CASSTRTVNYGYTF. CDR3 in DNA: TGTGCCAGCAGCACCCGGACGGTTAACTATGGCTACACCTTC.

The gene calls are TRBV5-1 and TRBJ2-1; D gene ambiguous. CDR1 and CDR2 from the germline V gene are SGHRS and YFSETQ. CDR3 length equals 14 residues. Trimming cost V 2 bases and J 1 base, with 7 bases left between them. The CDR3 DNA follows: TGCGCCAGCAGCTTCGTAGGGTCCTACAATGAGCAGTTCTTC. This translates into CASSFVGSYNEQFF.